Below, 19 T cell receptor beta chains from the same sample are listed, as sequenced in a study of cytomegalovirus exposure and HLA in healthy donors. In the PCR, 60 Vbeta and 13 Jbeta primers were used. The method was immunoSEQ multiplex PCR; TCRdb's version includes in-frame clones alone and lacks a portion of them. This sample has 150,000 to 200,000 clones; roughly 87% occur once, and the top ten carry around 1%. Material for sequencing was PBMCs. The receptors derive from a boy aged 2 to 9 in good health and CMV-seronegative.

The rearrangement uses TRBV30 and TRBJ2-2; D gene ambiguous. Germline V gene sequence: CDR1 GTSNPN, CDR2 SVGIG (reference sequence). CDR3 length: 14 amino acids. The V and J ends lost 0 bases and 4 bases respectively, with 9 bases between them. CDR3 sequence (DNA): TGTGCCTGGAGTGTACTCCCTGGCACCGGGGAGCTGTTTTTT. Its translation: CAWSVLPGTGELFF.

The chain links TRBV27 to TRBJ2-1; perhaps TRBD2 as D (5 bases). The germline V gene encodes CDR1 MNHEY and CDR2 SMNVEV (reference sequence). The V gene lost 7 bases and the J gene lost 9 bases, with 25 bases spanning the gap. The CDR3 is 16 residues long. The CDR3 coding sequence is TGTGCCAGCAAATCGTCCGGACTCCCGCGTGGTGGTGAGCAGTTCTTC. Translated, it gives CASKSSGLPRGGEQFF.

The chain has TRBV27 and TRBJ2-3; D not resolved. This CDR3 is built from 13 residues. The germline CDR1 and CDR2 sequences are MNHEY and SMNVEV (reference sequence). V was clipped by 6 bases and J by 0 bases, with 7 bases between them. This CDR3 reads CASRFQSTDTQYF. The CDR3 DNA sequence: TGTGCCAGCAGATTTCAGAGCACAGATACGCAGTATTTT.

The V gene is TRBV6-5, the J gene TRBJ1-4; possibly TRBD1 for D (5 bases). Germline CDR1 reads MNHEY; CDR2 reads SVGAGI. The CDR3 has 14 residues. V was pared by 9 bases and J by 6 bases, with 17 bases between. CDR3 protein: CASGRTGGYEKLFF. The CDR3 DNA reads as TGTGCCAGTGGGCGAACAGGAGGGTATGAAAAACTGTTTTTT.

V usage is TRBV5-6 and J usage is TRBJ1-6, with TRBD1 identical over 9 bases. The CDR3 totals 15 residues. Per germline, CDR1 SGHDT and CDR2 YYEEEE. The ends lost 3 bases at V and 9 bases at J; junction bases unmatched: 7. The CDR3 is CASSYWTGAISPLHF. CDR3 sequence (DNA): TGTGCCAGCAGCTATTGGACAGGGGCGATTTCACCCCTCCACTTT.

The chain combines TRBV30 with TRBJ2-1; TRBD2 agrees at 7 bases. V gave up 4 bases and J gave up 5 bases; unmatched junction bases: 11. CDR3 size: 15 residues. CDR1 GTSNPN and CDR2 SVGIG come from the germline V gene (reference sequence). For the CDR3, the DNA is TGTGCCTGGACCTTTGGCGGGAGTCTGGACAATGAGCAGTTCTTC. Amino acids: CAWTFGGSLDNEQFF.

This clone was observed at least ten times. The same CDR3 is also encoded by other DNA sequences in this sample. The chain combines TRBV11-2 with TRBJ1-3; D not resolved. The CDR3 contains 15 residues. CDR1 and CDR2 from the germline V gene are SGHAT and FQNNGV. The V end was cut by 1 base, the J end by 0 bases, with 7 bases between. For the CDR3, the DNA is TGTGCCAGCAGCTTAGGAGGGAACTCTGGAAACACCATATATTTT. This gives the protein CASSLGGNSGNTIYF.

This chain connects TRBV15 to TRBJ2-3; no reliable D call. Between the trimmed V and J ends, which lost 0 bases and 0 bases, there was a span of 19 bases. Germline CDR1 reads LNHNV; CDR2 reads YYDKDF (reference sequence). This CDR3 is 19 amino acids long. CDR3 amino acids: CATSRDPRQSRWSTDTQYF. The CDR3 DNA follows: TGTGCCACCAGCAGAGATCCCCGCCAAAGCAGGTGGAGCACAGATACGCAGTATTTT.

The V call is TRBV11-2, the J call TRBJ2-1; no clear D. The CDR3 extends over 14 amino acids. Germline V CDR1 and CDR2: SGHAT, FQNNGV. V lost 1 base and J lost 4, with 8 bases in between. The CDR3 DNA reads TGTGCCAGCAGCTTAGCGGTACCTTACAATGAGCAGTTCTTC. This translates into CASSLAVPYNEQFF.

The CDR3 DNA sequence: TGTGCCAGTAGTATTATGGGGGCCCGAACTGAAGCTTTCTTT. Amino acids: CASSIMGARTEAFF. The V call is TRBV19, the J call TRBJ1-1, with D possibly TRBD1 on 6 matching bases. Between the trimmed V and J ends, which lost 3 bases and 5 bases, there was a span of 13 bases. CDR1 LNHDA and CDR2 SQIVND come from the germline V gene (reference sequence). The CDR3 is made up of 14 amino acids.

The chain links TRBV11-2 to TRBJ2-2, with D tentatively TRBD2 (6 bases). The CDR3 is 15 residues long. The V end was cut by 1 base, the J end by 4 bases, with 10 bases between. Germline-derived CDR1 and CDR2 are SGHAT and FQNNGV. CDR3 loop: CASSLAAGPTGELFF. The CDR3 bases are TGTGCCAGCAGCTTAGCGGCGGGGCCCACCGGGGAGCTGTTTTTT.

V gene TRBV19 combines with J gene TRBJ1-1; the D gene is possibly TRBD1 (5 bases). The CDR3 spans 13 residues. Trimming removed 1 base from V and 4 bases from J, with 7 bases in between. Germline assignment: CDR1 LNHDA and CDR2 SQIVND (reference sequence). This CDR3 reads CASSIAGLTEAFF. The CDR3 DNA is TGTGCCAGTAGTATAGCAGGGCTCACTGAAGCTTTCTTT.

The rearrangement joins TRBV5-1 to TRBJ2-7; D possibly corresponds to TRBD2 (6 bases). The CDR3 is 12 amino acids. V lost 6 bases, J lost 6 bases, and 13 bases lay in between. In germline, CDR1 is SGHRS, CDR2 YFSETQ. CDR3 bases: TGCGCCAGCACACAAGAAGCGGGCGAGCAGTACTTC. Its translation: CASTQEAGEQYF.

The V and J genes are TRBV27 and TRBJ1-1, with 7 bases aligning to TRBD1. This CDR3 comprises 15 residues. Germline V gene data show CDR1 as MNHEY and CDR2 as SMNVEV (reference sequence). Trimming at V came to 5 bases and at J to 3 bases, leaving 9 bases not matched to a gene. The CDR3 sequence is CASSGWDSQYTEAFF. CDR3 DNA sequence: TGTGCCAGCAGTGGCTGGGACAGCCAGTACACTGAAGCTTTCTTT.

The chain has TRBV6-1 and TRBJ1-3; tentative D call: TRBD1 (5 bases). V was trimmed by 1 base and J by 1 base, leaving 20 bases between them. This CDR3 has 19 amino acids. Per the germline V gene, CDR1 is MNHNS and CDR2 is SASEGT. The CDR3 DNA sequence: TGTGCCAGCAGTGAAGACCTGGGGGGACTGCGTGTGTCTGGAAACACCATATATTTT. Translating it yields CASSEDLGGLRVSGNTIYF.

The V call is TRBV7-9, the J call TRBJ1-5, with TRBD1 identical over 7 bases. V trimming: 5 bases; J trimming: 1 base; junction bases outside the gene matches: 2. This CDR3 is 14 amino acids long. Germline V lookup: CDR1 SEHNR, CDR2 FQNEAQ (reference sequence). This CDR3 reads CASSPQGSNQPQHF. CDR3 in DNA: TGTGCCAGCAGCCCACAGGGGAGCAATCAGCCCCAGCATTTT. Supplemented by reference TRBV7-9 and TRBJ1-5, the full variable domain reads DTGVSQNPRHKITKRGQNVTFRCDPISEHNRLYWYRQTLGQGPEFLTYFQNEAQLEKSRLLSDRFSAERPKGSFSTLEIQRTEQGDSAMYLCASSPQGSNQPQHFGDGTRLSIL.

The V call is TRBV9, the J call TRBJ1-6; weak D call: TRBD1 (6 bases). This CDR3 is 16 amino acids long. The ends were cut back, 3 bases at V and 0 bases at J, with 10 bases in the middle. Germline CDR1 reads SGDLS; CDR2 reads YYNGEE. CDR3: CASSGQGSSYNSPLHF. CDR3 DNA sequence: TGTGCCAGCAGCGGGCAGGGGAGCTCCTATAATTCACCCCTCCACTTT.

For this clone: One end of the junction is discordant with germline, which a read error may explain. V and J are TRBV9 and TRBJ2-7, with a possible D match to TRBD1 (6 bases). Looked up from germline, CDR1 is SGDLS and CDR2 is YYNGEE. The CDR3 length is 14 residues. Here the CDR3 reads CASSAHGGSYEQSF. The CDR3 DNA sequence: TGTGCCAGCAGCGCCCATGGGGGCTCCTACGAGCAGTCCTTC.

The chain joins TRBV28 to TRBJ1-5; D is undetermined. Germline loops: CDR1 MDHEN, CDR2 SYDVKM. The CDR3 has 14 residues. V was trimmed by 4 bases and J by 11 bases, leaving 18 bases between them. For the CDR3, the DNA is TGTGCCAGCAGTTCAACGTCGGGCCGCGGGGCCCAGCATTTT. The encoded protein is CASSSTSGRGAQHF.